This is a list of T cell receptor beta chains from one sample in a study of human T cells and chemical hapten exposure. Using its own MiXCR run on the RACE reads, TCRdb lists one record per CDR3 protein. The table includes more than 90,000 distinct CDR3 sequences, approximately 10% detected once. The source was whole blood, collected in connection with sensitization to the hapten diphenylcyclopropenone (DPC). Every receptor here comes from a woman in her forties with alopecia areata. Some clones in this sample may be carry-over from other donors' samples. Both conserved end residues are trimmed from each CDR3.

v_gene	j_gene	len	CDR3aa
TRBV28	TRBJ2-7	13	ASSPSPGAANEQY
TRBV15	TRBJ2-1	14	ATSRGLADPYNEQF
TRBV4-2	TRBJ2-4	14	ASSQEGPPAKNIQY
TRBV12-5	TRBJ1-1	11	ASGEVGSTEAF
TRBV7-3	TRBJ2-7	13	ASSLGRELDYEQY
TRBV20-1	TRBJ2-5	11	SARGPRVETQY
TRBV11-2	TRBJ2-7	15	ASSGLRLGQGRYEQY
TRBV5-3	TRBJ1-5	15	ARSLEAGGISNQPQH
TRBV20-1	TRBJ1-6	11	SANPFRGSPLH
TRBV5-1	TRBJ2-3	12	ASSLDTSPDTQY
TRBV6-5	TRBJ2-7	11	ASRRQSNYEQY
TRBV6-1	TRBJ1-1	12	ASTQPRENTEAF
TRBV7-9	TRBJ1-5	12	ASSWGRDNQPQH
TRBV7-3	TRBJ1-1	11	ASSLARGTEAF
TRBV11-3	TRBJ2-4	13	ASSLDGTSGNIQY
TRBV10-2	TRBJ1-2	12	ASSENGDSYGYT
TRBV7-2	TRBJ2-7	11	ASSNPNRDEQY
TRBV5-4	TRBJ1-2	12	ASSLFQTGYGYT
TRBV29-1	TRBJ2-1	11	SVVGSSYNEQF
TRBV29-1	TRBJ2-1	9	IGTEASGQF
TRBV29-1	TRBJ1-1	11	SVAVRMGTEAF
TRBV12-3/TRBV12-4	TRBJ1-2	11	ASSLRRDYGYT
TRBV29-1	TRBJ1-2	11	SVEEQGAIGYT
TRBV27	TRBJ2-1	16	ASSLSRRSTSHPHEQF
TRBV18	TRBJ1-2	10	ASQAGHYGYT
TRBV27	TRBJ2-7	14	ASRGLAGRSSYEQY
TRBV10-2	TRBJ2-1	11	ASSERGYNEQF
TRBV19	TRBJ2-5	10	ATRGLGETQY
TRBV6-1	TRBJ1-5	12	ASSPALSNQPQH
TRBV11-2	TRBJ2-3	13	ASSHSVRSTDTQY
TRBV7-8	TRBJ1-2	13	ASSLGDRGDYGYT
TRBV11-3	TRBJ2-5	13	ASSPTGGIMETQY
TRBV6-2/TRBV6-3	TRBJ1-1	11	ASGGSRDTEAF
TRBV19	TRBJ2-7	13	ASSMGQLPPYEQY
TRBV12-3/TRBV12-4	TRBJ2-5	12	ASSFWDLKETQY
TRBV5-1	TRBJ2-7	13	ASSPDRGSAYEQY
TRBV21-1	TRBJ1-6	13	ASSGGHIYNSPLH
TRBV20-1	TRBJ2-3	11	SASGGRTDTQY
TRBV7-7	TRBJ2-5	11	ASSSGQQETQY
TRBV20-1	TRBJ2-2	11	SASRGSVGELF
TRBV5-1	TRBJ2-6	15	ASSRDRGLGGANVLT
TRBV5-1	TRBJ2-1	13	ASSFVGGIVDEQF
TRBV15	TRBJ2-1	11	ATSRTQGNEQF
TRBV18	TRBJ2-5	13	ASSPRVADKETQY